This passage covers 10 T cell receptor beta chains from one sample sequenced in a study of blood T cells in healthy people across ages. Then a second PCR, running roughly 7 to 11 cycles, was carried out with a sample-barcoded 5' primer and a J-beta primer mix. A single record per CDR3 protein comes from TCRdb applying MiXCR to the 5' RACE reads. The table shows approximately 770,000 distinct CDR3 sequences, with 58% occurring only once. Material: blood. The origin of the receptors is a man aged 30 to 45 in good health.

In its sample, this clonotype was seen many times. J is TRBJ2-5 and V is TRBV29-1, with 7 positions matching TRBD1. This CDR3 comprises 12 residues. CDR1 is SQVTM and CDR2 is ANQGSEA in the germline V gene. V lost 5 bases and J lost 5; bases outside the gene matches: 5. The CDR3 region has the DNA TGCAGCGTTTCTAGGGGGCGGGAGACCCAGTACTTC. Protein product: CSVSRGRETQYF.

This clonotype was recorded a few times. J is TRBJ2-1 and V is TRBV29-1; D is perhaps TRBD1 (5 bases). Germline CDR1 reads SQVTM; CDR2 reads ANQGSEA. V was cut by 6 bases and J by 7 bases, with 22 bases left in between. The CDR3 consists of 15 residues. CDR3 DNA sequence: TGCAGCGTGGGGTATGTGGGGTTACAGGAAAATGAGCAGTTCTTC. It yields the protein CSVGYVGLQENEQFF.

The rearrangement joins TRBV5-5 to TRBJ2-1; TRBD2 matches 9 bases. The germline gives CDR1 SGHKS, CDR2 YYEKEE (reference sequence). V lost 0 bases, J lost 2 bases, and 9 bases stayed unmatched. The CDR3 consists of 18 residues. The CDR3 sequence is CASSLGGGGARAYNEQFF. In nucleotides, the CDR3 is TGTGCCAGCAGCTTGGGCGGCGGGGGGGCGCGGGCCTACAATGAGCAGTTCTTC.

V and J are TRBV6-5 and TRBJ2-5, with D perhaps matching TRBD2 (5 bases). Germline CDR1 MNHEY, CDR2 SVGAGI. Trimming removed 7 bases from V and 0 bases from J, with 15 bases in between. The length of the CDR3 is 15 residues. DNA for the CDR3: TGTGCCAGCACCTGGGGAGTAGGCCACCAAGAGACCCAGTACTTC. Protein product: CASTWGVGHQETQYF.

V and J are TRBV7-6 and TRBJ2-7, with 8 bases matching TRBD1. The ends lost 6 bases at V and 6 bases at J; junction bases unmatched: 4. Germline CDR1 reads SGHVS; CDR2 reads FNYEAQ. CDR3 size: 12 residues. The CDR3 reads CASRGQGPEQYF. The CDR3 DNA sequence: TGTGCCAGCAGAGGACAGGGACCCGAGCAGTACTTC.

This clonotype was observed a few times. This chain links TRBV20-1 with TRBJ1-2; D is ambiguous. Germline V gives CDR1 DFQATT, CDR2 SNEGSKA (reference sequence). The CDR3 runs to 12 residues. Between the trimmed V and J ends, which lost 2 bases and 6 bases, there was a span of 10 bases. The CDR3 loop is CSARNPRNGYTF. Written as DNA, the CDR3 is TGCAGTGCTAGAAACCCACGGAATGGCTACACCTTC.

The chain combines TRBV5-1 with TRBJ2-1; the match to TRBD2 covers 14 bases. The J call may be faulty, since TRBJ2-7 better matches the DNA end. The CDR3 sequence is 19 residues long. CDR1 is SGHRS, CDR2 YFSETQ, per germline. DNA for the CDR3: TGCGCCAGCAGCCTCCGCCCGACTAGCGGGGGGGCCTCGTACAATGAGCAGTACTTC. Protein sequence: CASSLRPTSGGASYNEQYF.

V gene TRBV24-1 combines with J gene TRBJ1-2; D is unresolved. Germline V lookup: CDR1 KGHDR, CDR2 SFDVKD. Trimming removed 3 bases at V and 7 bases at J, with 8 bases between. The CDR3 length is 12 residues. In DNA, the CDR3 is TGTGCCACCAGTGATGATAGAAGTGGCTACACCTTC. This codes for CATSDDRSGYTF.

This clonotype was counted only a few times. The genes are TRBV7-9 and TRBJ1-1; D not certain. This CDR3 contains 15 residues. V shed 2 bases and J shed 5 bases, with 15 bases lying between them. Looked up from germline, CDR1 is SEHNR and CDR2 is FQNEAQ (reference sequence). The CDR3 region has the DNA TGTGCCAGCAGCTTACTCAGAGGAAGGGTTACTGAAGCTTTCTTT. It specifies CASSLLRGRVTEAFF.

This chain joins TRBV5-1 and TRBJ2-3; D call uncertain. The germline V and J ends were trimmed by 6 bases and 3 bases, with 17 bases remaining between them. Germline lookup yields CDR1 SGHRS and CDR2 YFSETQ. CDR3 length: 15 amino acids. This chain's CDR3 is CASTSQRFKTDTQYF. The DNA of the CDR3 is TGCGCCAGCACGTCCCAGAGATTTAAAACAGATACGCAGTATTTT.